This T cell receptor beta chain stems from a study of OX40 agonist ivuxolimab in advanced cancers. This clone was picked up one time. Its target is unknown. The table came from immunoSEQ multiplex PCR; TCRdb's copy has only in-frame clones and leaves some out. This sample carries under 30,000 clones, approximately 85% of them seen once, and the ten largest clones take around 16%. Germline values: CDR1 SGHAT, CDR2 FQNNGV. V was pared by 3 bases and J by 2 bases, with 12 bases of the junction left unmatched. The CDR3 is 19 amino acids. General study findings and limits: The specificity for antigen of the expanded peripheral T cells was not determined.

Any history of autoimmune disease or systemic immunosuppression disqualified patients. The rearrangement uses TRBV11-2 and TRBJ2-2; TRBD2 agrees at 10 bases. This TCR was recovered from an adult with an advanced solid tumor such as melanoma, head and neck, liver or kidney cancer. The input for sequencing was CD4+ or CD8+ T cells sorted from blood, taken in a trial of the OX40 agonist ivuxolimab. DNA of the CDR3: TGTGCCAGCAGCTTGGGAGGGGTTCTAGCGGGGGTAAACACCGGGGAGCTGTTTTTT. This sequence encodes CASSLGGVLAGVNTGELFF.